The rows below give T cell receptor beta chains drawn from one sample of a study of regulatory and conventional T cells in RAG deficiency. Assay used: immunoSEQ multiplex PCR; TCRdb lists only in-frame clones, some missing. Of roughly 34,000 clones in the sample, 60% to 85% are singletons; the top ten hold 3% to 3.5%. The same data also went into a second study, on regulatory T cells.

Material for sequencing was CD4+ effector T cells sorted from blood. The receptor set was obtained from a human donor in good health. Both conserved end residues are part of each CDR3. Each record gives: D gene, clone size, V gene, J gene, CDR3 DNA, CDR3 protein. The D gene is left open where the match is weak. The listing skips clone size in some rows; elsewhere it reads once, few, many or a size class.

D: TRBD1
size: .
V: TRBV6-5
J: TRBJ2-7
DNA: TGTGCCAGCCACCCAACCCGGGACAGGGCATACGAGCAGTACTTC
CDR3: CASHPTRDRAYEQYF

D: .
size: .
V: TRBV2
J: TRBJ1-1
DNA: TGTGCCAGCGGTGTGGACAGTCCCCCCATGAACACTGAAGCTTTCTTT
CDR3: CASGVDSPPMNTEAFF

D: .
size: few
V: TRBV7-2
J: TRBJ1-6
DNA: TGTGCCAGCAGCCTTGCGACGGTAAATTCACCCCTCCACTTT
CDR3: CASSLATVNSPLHF

D: .
size: .
V: TRBV5-4
J: TRBJ2-1
DNA: TGTGCCAGCAGCTTGGACCCCAGCTCCTACAATGAGCAGTTCTTC
CDR3: CASSLDPSSYNEQFF

D: .
size: .
V: TRBV19
J: TRBJ1-2
DNA: TGTGCCAGTAGTGTGAGGGGTGCCGGCTACACCTTC
CDR3: CASSVRGAGYTF

D: TRBD2
size: .
V: TRBV9
J: TRBJ2-2
DNA: TGTGCCAGCAGCGTAGGGGCGGGGGGCCCGCTCGGGGAGCTGTTTTTT
CDR3: CASSVGAGGPLGELFF

D: TRBD1
size: few
V: TRBV19
J: TRBJ1-5
DNA: TGTGCCAGTAGTAATCGGGCAGGGGGCGTTCAGCCCCAGCATTTT
CDR3: CASSNRAGGVQPQHF

D: .
size: .
V: TRBV7-8
J: TRBJ2-2
DNA: TGTGCCAGCAGCCTCAACACCGGGGAGCTGTTTTTT
CDR3: CASSLNTGELFF

D: .
size: once
V: TRBV7-3
J: TRBJ1-1
DNA: TGTGCCAGCAGGTCTTTGCCGACGGACACTGAAGCTTTCTTT
CDR3: CASRSLPTDTEAFF

D: .
size: .
V: TRBV6-1
J: TRBJ1-6
DNA: TGTGCCAGCAGTGGAGGCCCTTCCTATAATTCACCCCTCCACTTT
CDR3: CASSGGPSYNSPLHF

D: .
size: .
V: TRBV2
J: TRBJ1-3
DNA: TGTGCCAGCAGTGAAAGGGGGGGGAACGTTCCTGGAAACACCATATATTTT
CDR3: CASSERGGNVPGNTIYF

D: TRBD1
size: .
V: TRBV7-9
J: TRBJ1-4
DNA: TGTGCCAGCAGCCCCGGGGACAGGGGGCTTTCTAACGAAAAACTGTTTTTT
CDR3: CASSPGDRGLSNEKLFF

D: .
size: .
V: TRBV9
J: TRBJ1-1
DNA: TGTGCCAGCAGCGTAGTTAAGAACACTGAAGCTTTCTTT
CDR3: CASSVVKNTEAFF

D: TRBD2
size: .
V: TRBV7-2
J: TRBJ2-3
DNA: TGTGCCAGCAGCTTAGTAGGGACTAGGACTACAGATACGCAGTATTTT
CDR3: CASSLVGTRTTDTQYF

D: TRBD1
size: .
V: TRBV4-1
J: TRBJ1-4
DNA: TGCGCCAGCAGCCTTGCTGACAGGGGGAGAACTAATGAAAAACTGTTTTTT
CDR3: CASSLADRGRTNEKLFF

D: .
size: once
V: TRBV5-5
J: TRBJ2-2
DNA: TGTGCCAGCAGCTTGGCTCCTACAGGGACCGGGGAGCTGTTTTTT
CDR3: CASSLAPTGTGELFF

D: .
size: .
V: TRBV9
J: TRBJ1-1
DNA: TGTGCCAGCAGCGTAGGCTGGGGCCAGGGGAGCAACACTGAAGCTTTCTTT
CDR3: CASSVGWGQGSNTEAFF

D: .
size: .
V: TRBV6-1
J: TRBJ1-2
DNA: TGTGCCGACCCAGGAGGGGTCTATGGCTATGGCTACACCTTC
CDR3: CADPGGVYGYGYTF

D: .
size: .
V: TRBV12-5
J: TRBJ2-3
DNA: TGTGCTAGTGTGTTGAGGGATACGCAGTATTTT
CDR3: CASVLRDTQYF

D: TRBD2
size: .
V: TRBV6-5
J: TRBJ2-3
DNA: TGTGCCAGCTTGGCGGGGGGGCTTAGCACAGATACGCAGTATTTT
CDR3: CASLAGGLSTDTQYF

D: .
size: .
V: TRBV6-1
J: TRBJ2-7
DNA: TGTGCCAGCAGGGGAGTTTACGAGCAGTACTTC
CDR3: CASRGVYEQYF

D: .
size: .
V: TRBV6-6
J: TRBJ2-3
DNA: TGTGCCAGCAGTTACACCCCGGGGGATACGCAGTATTTT
CDR3: CASSYTPGDTQYF

D: .
size: .
V: TRBV19
J: TRBJ1-4
DNA: TGTGCCAGTAGTATAGATGCGGCCGCAACTAATGAAAAACTGTTTTTT
CDR3: CASSIDAAATNEKLFF